This passage covers 3 T cell receptor beta chains from one sample sequenced in a study of Ad26.COV2.S vaccination and SARS-CoV-2 variants. Described treatment: 15 to 20 received Ad26.COV2.S at low or high dose, single or two shots; several received placebo; per-sample allocation not given. Sample collection was performed on day 63 after the first vaccine or placebo injection. Sequencing was performed with immunoSEQ multiplex PCR; in TCRdb, only in-frame clones are kept and a portion is missing. Found here are around 500,000 clones, around 89% of them singletons; the top ten hold about 1.5%. Material: peripheral blood, obtained in a trial of Ad26.COV2.S vaccine versus placebo. The receptors shown here come from a person aged 18 to 65 who received the Ad26.COV2.S COVID-19 vaccine or a placebo.

The chain uses TRBV14 and TRBJ2-1; D may be TRBD1 (5 bases). V was clipped by 3 bases and J by 4 bases, with 7 bases between them. The CDR3 consists of 13 residues. The germline V gene encodes CDR1 SGHDN and CDR2 FVKESK. The DNA for the CDR3 is TGTGCCAGCAGCCATGGGGCATACAATGAGCAGTTCTTC. Its translation is CASSHGAYNEQFF.

Worth noting for this clone: Other nucleotide sequences in the sample specify the same CDR3. The chain uses TRBV7-9 and TRBJ2-1; D is uncertain. This CDR3 spans 10 amino acids. Germline V gene data show CDR1 as SEHNR and CDR2 as FQNEAQ (reference sequence). The V end lost 1 base, the J end lost 8 bases, and 0 bases lay between the germline ends. The CDR3 sequence is CASSLDEQFF. CDR3 sequence (DNA): TGTGCCAGCAGCTTAGATGAGCAGTTCTTC.

Only a few counts were recorded for this clone. V and J are TRBV6-5 and TRBJ2-7; 12 nucleotides line up with TRBD2. The CDR3 totals 14 residues. Germline CDR1 and CDR2: MNHEY and SVGAGI. Trimming at V came to 7 bases and at J to 4 bases, leaving 5 bases not matched to a gene. The CDR3 region is CASTGTSGLYEQYF. CDR3 nucleotide sequence: TGTGCCAGCACCGGGACTAGCGGGTTGTACGAGCAGTACTTC.